These 10 T cell receptor beta chains share one sample of origin, sequenced in a study of radiation and T cells in renal cell carcinoma. The time point denotes: blood 2 weeks post-SBRT. The treatment: 15 Gy SBRT to primary tumor, nephrectomy 4 weeks later. TCRdb's copy holds only in-frame clones and misses some; the assay was immunoSEQ multiplex PCR. The sample contains 150,000 or so clones, about nine tenths of which appear only once. The sample in question was blood, obtained from a patient whose treatment included radiotherapy and nephrectomy. These TCRs come from a woman in her forties or fifties with renal cell carcinoma.

The chain joins TRBV7-9 to TRBJ1-5; TRBD1 matches 11 bases. This CDR3 spans 14 amino acids. CDR1 SEHNR and CDR2 FQNEAQ come from the germline V gene (reference sequence). Trimming removed 5 bases from V and 5 bases from J; junction bases left unmatched: 2. CDR3 sequence: CASSLGQGDQPQHF. The CDR3 DNA follows: TGTGCCAGCAGCCTGGGACAGGGGGATCAGCCCCAGCATTTT.

The J gene is TRBJ1-2, the V gene TRBV5-1; a weak D match, TRBD1 (5 bases). The CDR3 loop spans 15 amino acids. Germline values: CDR1 SGHRS, CDR2 YFSETQ. V lost 0 bases, J lost 4 bases, and 13 bases lay in between. The CDR3 is CASSLEGIEVYGYTF. The CDR3, as DNA: TGCGCCAGCAGCTTGGAGGGGATTGAGGTCTATGGCTACACCTTC.

CDR3 residues: CASSARNYGYTF. As DNA, the CDR3 is TGTGCCAGCTCAGCTCGTAACTATGGCTACACCTTC. This chain uses TRBV18 with TRBJ1-2; D unclear. The CDR3 runs 12 residues. Germline values: CDR1 KGHSH, CDR2 LQKENI. The V and J ends lost 5 bases and 1 base respectively, with 5 bases between them.

The gene calls are TRBV13 and TRBJ2-5; 8 bases align to TRBD2. Trimming at V came to 5 bases and at J to 5 bases, leaving 10 bases not matched to a gene. From germline, CDR1 is PRHDT and CDR2 FYEKMQ (reference sequence). The CDR3 loop spans 15 amino acids. The CDR3 region has the DNA TGTGCCAGCAGCATTAAGCGGGGGCCTGTGGAGACCCAGTACTTC. Its translation: CASSIKRGPVETQYF.

As DNA, the CDR3 is TGTGCCAGCAGATCCGGGGGGGCATCTGGAAACACCATATATTTT. It translates to CASRSGGASGNTIYF. The chain links TRBV6-1 to TRBJ1-3, with a possible D match to TRBD1 (6 bases). The germline V gene encodes CDR1 MNHNS and CDR2 SASEGT. The CDR3 sequence is 15 residues long. Trimming took off 6 bases at V and 1 base at J, with 13 bases between the two ends.

V usage is TRBV4-3 and J usage is TRBJ1-5; 7 nucleotides align to TRBD1. V dropped 1 base and J dropped 2; count of bases not matched to a gene: 5. CDR1 LGHNA and CDR2 YSLEER come from the germline V gene. The CDR3 consists of 16 residues. CDR3 in DNA: TGCGCCAGCAGCCAAGGGGTTGGACAGGGCAATCAGCCCCAGCATTTT. It translates to CASSQGVGQGNQPQHF.

The chain has TRBV7-2 and TRBJ2-7, with D possibly TRBD1 on 6 matching bases. V gave up 5 bases and J gave up 12 bases, with 26 bases separating them. Per the germline V gene, CDR1 is SGHTA and CDR2 is FQGNSA. The CDR3 has 15 residues. This chain's CDR3 is CASSNTLGGTTFRYF. The CDR3 DNA reads as TGTGCCAGCAGCAATACCTTAGGTGGGACAACATTTCGGTACTTC.

In its sample, this clone was seen once. This chain links TRBV4-1 with TRBJ2-1; tentatively, D is TRBD1 (5 bases). Trimming took off 5 bases at V and 4 bases at J, with 18 bases between the two ends. From germline, CDR1 is MGHRA and CDR2 YSYEKL. This CDR3 is built from 16 residues. The CDR3 sequence: CASSTRDSILYNEQFF. CDR3 nucleotides: TGCGCCAGCAGCACCCGCGACAGCATACTTTACAATGAGCAGTTCTTC.

This chain's CDR3 is CASSAGNYGYTF. The CDR3 DNA reads TGTGCCAGCAGTGCGGGCAACTATGGCTACACCTTC. The chain links TRBV6-1 to TRBJ1-2; D gene unclear. The CDR3 loop spans 12 amino acids. In germline, CDR1 is MNHNS, CDR2 SASEGT. V was trimmed by 4 bases and J by 2 bases, leaving 5 bases between them.

V and J are TRBV2 and TRBJ2-7; 11 nucleotides agree with TRBD1. The CDR3 sequence is 14 residues long. Trimming at V came to 5 bases and at J to 5 bases, leaving 5 bases not matched to a gene. Germline CDR1 is SNHLY and CDR2 is FYNNEI. DNA of the CDR3: TGTGCCAGCAGTTCCGGGACAGGGGGGAACGAGCAGTACTTC. Its translation: CASSSGTGGNEQYF.